The T cell receptor (beta chain) under discussion was sequenced for a study of blood T cell repertoires in COVID-19. About the study: Acute and convalescent COVID-19 specimens originated in the United States, Italy and Spain. PBMCs, B-cell-depleted T cells, or T cells were the source of the cDNA or gDNA that made up the material.

Seattle's enrolled individuals joined amid active infection and were then monitored longitudinally. Germline CDR1 is SNHLY and CDR2 is FYNNEI. This CDR3 contains 13 residues. The V end lost 7 bases, the J end lost 6 bases, and 15 bases lay between the germline ends. In the original analysis: Amplification with reference gene primers provided the estimates of nucleated cell counts. Repertoires were generated with immunoSEQ multiplex PCR, while TCRdb's copy carries only in-frame clones and drops some. Clone size and V and J calls were adopted from that table, with D and trimming inferred from the DNA. The table includes under 200,000 clones, around 90% detected once.

The sample taken for sequencing was peripheral blood. The TCR sequence derives from a man in his sixties with COVID-19, enrolled during active disease. This chain joins TRBV2 and TRBJ1-1; maybe TRBD1 (6 bases). The CDR3 is CASIEGGVPEAFF. The CDR3 DNA follows: TGTGCCAGCATCGAAGGGGGGGTCCCTGAAGCTTTCTTT.